A single sample is the source of the 13 T cell receptor beta chains below, sequenced in a study of liver allograft versus peripheral blood T cells. Looking at the study overall: Hepatic allograft T cell receptor repertoires were evaluated relative to those present in recipients' peripheral blood.

TCRdb processed the reads anew with MiXCR; each CDR3 protein has one entry. Of about 9,100 distinct CDR3 sequences in the sample, about a fifth were seen once. The receptors originated from a human patient who had a liver transplant. Some T cells may be graft donor cells.

The chain couples TRBV7-3 to TRBJ1-2, with TRBD1 as a possible D gene (5 bases). The CDR3 loop spans 13 amino acids. V was trimmed by 2 bases and J by 5 bases, leaving 9 bases between them. The germline CDR1 and CDR2 sequences are SGHTA and FQGTGA. In DNA form, the CDR3 reads TGTGCCAGCAGCTTAGGAGGACATTATGGCTACACCTTC. Amino acid sequence: CASSLGGHYGYTF.

J is TRBJ2-7 and V is TRBV14; no firm D call. The germline CDR1 and CDR2 sequences are SGHDN and FVKESK. The V end was cut by 1 base, the J end by 1 base, with 14 bases between. There are 16 residues in the CDR3. The CDR3 nucleotides are TGTGCCAGCAGCCAAGTTTCTTGGGCATCATCCTACGAGCAGTACTTC. Its protein is CASSQVSWASSYEQYF.

The chain is built from TRBV12-3 or TRBV12-4 and TRBJ2-2, with 7 bases aligning to TRBD1. This CDR3 spans 14 amino acids. Trimming removed 5 bases from V and 5 bases from J; junction bases left unmatched: 5. The chain's CDR3 is CASSKLTGTGELFF. CDR3 coding DNA: TGTGCCAGCAGTAAACTGACAGGGACCGGGGAGCTGTTTTTT.

The chain carries TRBV20-1 and TRBJ2-4; D gene uncertain. V lost 6 bases and J 4 bases, leaving 13 bases between the germline ends. Germline V gene data show CDR1 as DFQATT and CDR2 as SNEGSKA (reference sequence). The CDR3 runs to 13 residues. The CDR3 coding sequence is TGCAGTGCCCCCTGGGCCCATAAAAACATTCAGTACTTC. Translated, it gives CSAPWAHKNIQYF.

The CDR3 protein is CASSLGPGGETQYF. In nucleotides, the CDR3 is TGTGCCAGCAGCTTAGGGCCCGGGGGTGAGACCCAGTACTTC. This chain uses TRBV11-2 with TRBJ2-5; D perhaps matches TRBD2 (6 bases). There are 14 residues in the CDR3. CDR1 is SGHAT, CDR2 FQNNGV, per germline. V was pared by 1 base and J by 5 bases, with 11 bases between.

This clonotype was seen more than once but under ten times. This chain links TRBV7-9 with TRBJ2-1; 13 bases are a match to TRBD2. V shed 4 bases, J shed 6 bases, and the junction held 6 bases outside the gene matches. Germline V gene lookup returns CDR1 SEHNR and CDR2 FQNEAQ (reference sequence). This CDR3 is 16 amino acids long. CDR3 sequence reads: CASSWKLAGGANEQFF. The CDR3 DNA reads as TGTGCCAGCAGCTGGAAACTAGCGGGGGGGGCCAATGAGCAGTTCTTC.

The rearrangement joins TRBV18 to TRBJ1-2; D ambiguous. Germline assignment: CDR1 KGHSH and CDR2 LQKENI. The CDR3 length is 12 residues. The V gene lost 10 bases and the J gene lost 7 bases, with 16 bases spanning the gap. The CDR3 coding sequence is TGTGCCACCACTGGACGGACGAGTGGCTACACCTTC. Protein product: CATTGRTSGYTF.

Judged by abundance, this clonotype is medium-sized. The chain is built from TRBV24-1 and TRBJ2-3; D is unclear. In germline, CDR1 is KGHDR, CDR2 SFDVKD. The CDR3 loop spans 12 amino acids. V lost 10 bases and J 0 bases, leaving 7 bases between the germline ends. In DNA, the CDR3 is TGTGCCACTAGCCCTAGCACAGATACGCAGTATTTT. Translation: CATSPSTDTQYF.

By share of the sample, this clonotype is medium-sized (0.01 to 0.1%). The gene calls are TRBV10-3 and TRBJ2-7, with D possibly being TRBD1 (5 bases). The length of the CDR3 is 15 residues. The germline CDR1 and CDR2 sequences are ENHRY and SYGVKD. Trimming removed 0 bases at V and 4 bases at J, with 13 bases between. CDR3 in amino acids: CAISESRDRLYEQYF. The CDR3 nucleotides read TGTGCCATCAGTGAGTCCCGAGACAGATTATACGAGCAGTACTTC.

This clonotype has more than one count but fewer than ten. J is TRBJ1-1 and V is TRBV20-1; TRBD1 is a possible D gene (6 bases). Trimming shortened V by 4 bases and J by 5 bases, and 14 bases separated the two germline ends. Germline CDR1 is DFQATT and CDR2 is SNEGSKA (reference sequence). There are 13 residues in the CDR3. DNA for the CDR3: TGCAGTGCTATCCGGGACCAGGGGACTGAAGCTTTCTTT. This encodes CSAIRDQGTEAFF.

This clonotype was observed many times. The chain joins TRBV27 to TRBJ2-1, with 11 positions matching TRBD2. CDR1 and CDR2 from the germline V gene are MNHEY and SMNVEV (reference sequence). The junction had 15 bases not matched to a gene; V was cut back by 4 bases and J by 1 base. This CDR3 is 20 amino acids long. The CDR3 nucleotides read TGTGCCAGCAGTTCTCCGACTAGCGGGGTGGTTCCGTGGTCCTACAATGAGCAGTTCTTC. The encoded protein is CASSSPTSGVVPWSYNEQFF.

This clonotype was seen only once. The chain has TRBV5-1 and TRBJ1-3, with 8 bases that match TRBD1. V lost 0 bases and J lost 8; bases outside the gene matches: 10. The CDR3 is 16 residues long. CDR1 is SGHRS and CDR2 is YFSETQ in the germline V gene. The CDR3: CASSLVQAGGADTIYF. CDR3 sequence (DNA): TGCGCCAGCAGCTTGGTTCAGGCAGGGGGCGCGGACACCATATATTTT.

This clonotype was picked up a small number of times. The genes are TRBV5-1 and TRBJ1-4; the D is unclear. V shed 2 bases and J shed 0 bases, with 5 bases lying between them. The germline V gene has CDR1 SGHRS and CDR2 YFSETQ. The length of the CDR3 is 14 residues. The CDR3 loop is CASSFSTTNEKLFF. CDR3 in DNA: TGCGCCAGCAGCTTCAGTACAACTAATGAAAAACTGTTTTTT.